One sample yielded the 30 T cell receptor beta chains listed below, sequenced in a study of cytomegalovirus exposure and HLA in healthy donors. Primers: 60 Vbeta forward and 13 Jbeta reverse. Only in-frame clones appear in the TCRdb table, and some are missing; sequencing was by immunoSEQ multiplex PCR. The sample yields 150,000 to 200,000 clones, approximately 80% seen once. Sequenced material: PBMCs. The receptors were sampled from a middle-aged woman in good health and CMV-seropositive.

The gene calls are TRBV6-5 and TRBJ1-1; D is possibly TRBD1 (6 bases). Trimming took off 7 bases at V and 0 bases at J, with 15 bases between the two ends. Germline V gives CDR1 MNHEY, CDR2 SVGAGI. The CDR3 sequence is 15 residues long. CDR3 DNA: TGTGCCAGCATCTCCCTAGGGGGGGTGAACACTGAAGCTTTCTTT. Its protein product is CASISLGGVNTEAFF.

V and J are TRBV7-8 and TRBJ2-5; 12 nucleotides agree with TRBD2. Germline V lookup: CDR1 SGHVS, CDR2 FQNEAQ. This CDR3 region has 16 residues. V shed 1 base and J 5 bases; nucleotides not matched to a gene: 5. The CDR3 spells CASSLVGLAGRETQYF. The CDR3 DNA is TGTGCCAGCAGCTTAGTTGGACTAGCGGGGAGGGAGACCCAGTACTTC.

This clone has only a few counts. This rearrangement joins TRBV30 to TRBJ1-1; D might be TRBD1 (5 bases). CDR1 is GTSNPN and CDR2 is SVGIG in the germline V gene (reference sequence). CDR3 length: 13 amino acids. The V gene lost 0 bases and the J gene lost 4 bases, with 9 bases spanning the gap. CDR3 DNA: TGTGCCTGGAGTGTAATGGGGGGCACTGAAGCTTTCTTT. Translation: CAWSVMGGTEAFF.

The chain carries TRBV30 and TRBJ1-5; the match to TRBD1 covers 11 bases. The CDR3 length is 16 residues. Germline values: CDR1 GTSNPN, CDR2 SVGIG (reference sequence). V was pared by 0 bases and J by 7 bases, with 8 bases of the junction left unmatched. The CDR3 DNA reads TGTGCCTGGAGTGTAACGGGACAGGGGGGTCGGCAGCCCCAGCATTTT. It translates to CAWSVTGQGGRQPQHF.

The DNA of the CDR3 is TGTGCCAGCAGTCCTCAGGGGGATGCCGGGGAGCTGTTTTTT. Translated, it gives CASSPQGDAGELFF. This chain links TRBV28 with TRBJ2-2, with 7 positions matching TRBD1. V lost 5 bases, J lost 6 bases, and 6 bases stayed unmatched. Looked up from germline, CDR1 is MDHEN and CDR2 is SYDVKM. The CDR3 loop spans 14 amino acids. The full variable domain, completed using reference TRBV28 and TRBJ2-2, is DVKVTQSSRYLVKRTGEKVFLECVQDMDHENMFWYRQDPGLGLRLIYFSYDVKMKEKGDIPEGYSVSREKKERFSLILESASTNQTSMYLCASSPQGDAGELFFGEGSRLTVL.

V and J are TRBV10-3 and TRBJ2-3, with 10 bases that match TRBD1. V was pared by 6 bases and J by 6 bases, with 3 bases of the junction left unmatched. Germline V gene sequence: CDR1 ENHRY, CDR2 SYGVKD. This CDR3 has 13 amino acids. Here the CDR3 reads CAIRDRGHDTQYF. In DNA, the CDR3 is TGTGCCATCAGAGACAGGGGGCATGATACGCAGTATTTT.

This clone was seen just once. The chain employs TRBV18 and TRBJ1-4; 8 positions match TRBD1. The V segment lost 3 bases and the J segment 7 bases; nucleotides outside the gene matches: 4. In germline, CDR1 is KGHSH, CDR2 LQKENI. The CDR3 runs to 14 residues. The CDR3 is CASSPRDRFEKLFF. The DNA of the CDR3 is TGTGCCAGCTCACCGCGGGACAGGTTTGAAAAACTGTTTTTT.

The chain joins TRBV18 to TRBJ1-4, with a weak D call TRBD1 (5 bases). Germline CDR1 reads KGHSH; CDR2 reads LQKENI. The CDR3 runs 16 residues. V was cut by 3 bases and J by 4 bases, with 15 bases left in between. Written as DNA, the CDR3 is TGTGCCAGCTCACCGCAGCCCCAGGGAAGTAATGAAAAACTGTTTTTT. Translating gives CASSPQPQGSNEKLFF. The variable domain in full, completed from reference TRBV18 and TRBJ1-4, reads NAGVMQNPRHLVRRRGQEARLRCSPMKGHSHVYWYRQLPEEGLKFMVYLQKENIIDESGMPKERFSAEFPKEGPSILRIQQVVRGDSAAYFCASSPQPQGSNEKLFFGSGTQLSVL.

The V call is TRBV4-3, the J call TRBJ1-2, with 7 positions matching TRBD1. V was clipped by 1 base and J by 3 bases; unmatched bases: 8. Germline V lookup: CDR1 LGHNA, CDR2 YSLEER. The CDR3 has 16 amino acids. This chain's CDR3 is CASSQVGQGGDYGYTF. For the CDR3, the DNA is TGCGCCAGCAGCCAAGTGGGGCAGGGGGGAGACTATGGCTACACCTTC.

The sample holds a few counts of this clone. The CDR3 region has the DNA TGCGCCAGCAGCTTACAGACTAATGAAAAACTGTTTTTT. Amino acid sequence: CASSLQTNEKLFF. The chain uses TRBV5-1 and TRBJ1-4; D unresolved. V lost 2 bases and J 2 bases, leaving 4 bases between the germline ends. The CDR3 spans 13 residues. Germline values: CDR1 SGHRS, CDR2 YFSETQ.

The CDR3: CASGLVTGAPWDEQYF. The CDR3 DNA reads as TGTGCTAGTGGTTTGGTCACAGGGGCCCCATGGGACGAGCAGTACTTC. The gene calls are TRBV12-5 and TRBJ2-7; TRBD1 agrees at 7 bases. V trimming: 0 bases; J trimming: 5 bases; junction bases outside the gene matches: 10. The CDR3 covers 16 residues. Per germline, CDR1 LGHNT and CDR2 FRNRAP. Full variable domain (remainder filled in from reference TRBV12-5 and TRBJ2-7): DARVTQTPRHKVTEMGQEVTMRCQPILGHNTVFWYRQTMMQGLELLAYFRNRAPLDDSGMPKDRFSAEMPDATLATLKIQPSEPRDSAVYFCASGLVTGAPWDEQYFGPGTRLTVT.

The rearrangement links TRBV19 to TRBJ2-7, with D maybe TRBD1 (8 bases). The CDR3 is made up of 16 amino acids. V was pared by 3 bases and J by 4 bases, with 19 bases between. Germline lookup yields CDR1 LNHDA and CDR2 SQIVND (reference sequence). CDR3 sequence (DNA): TGTGCCAGTAGTATCGGCAGCGGGACAGGATTTTACGAGCAGTACTTC. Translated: CASSIGSGTGFYEQYF.

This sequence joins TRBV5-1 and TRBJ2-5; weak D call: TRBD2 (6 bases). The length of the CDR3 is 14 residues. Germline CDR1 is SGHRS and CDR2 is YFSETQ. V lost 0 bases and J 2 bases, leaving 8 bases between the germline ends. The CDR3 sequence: CASSLEAGQETQYF. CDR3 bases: TGCGCCAGCAGCTTGGAGGCGGGGCAAGAGACCCAGTACTTC.

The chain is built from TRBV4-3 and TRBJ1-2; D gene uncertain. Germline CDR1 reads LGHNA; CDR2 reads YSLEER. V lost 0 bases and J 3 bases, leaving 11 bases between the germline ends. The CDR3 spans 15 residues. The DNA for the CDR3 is TGCGCCAGCAGCCAAGATAATTTGGAGCACTATGGCTACACCTTC. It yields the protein CASSQDNLEHYGYTF.

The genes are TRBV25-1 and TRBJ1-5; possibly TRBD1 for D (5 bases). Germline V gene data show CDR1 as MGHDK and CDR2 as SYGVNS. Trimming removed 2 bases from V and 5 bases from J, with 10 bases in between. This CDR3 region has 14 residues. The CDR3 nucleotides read TGTGCCAGCAGTGAACCAGGGTCTTATCAGCCCCAGCATTTT. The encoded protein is CASSEPGSYQPQHF.

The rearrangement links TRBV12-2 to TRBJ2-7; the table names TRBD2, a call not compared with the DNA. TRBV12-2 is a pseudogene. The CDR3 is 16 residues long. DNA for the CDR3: TGTGCAAGTCGCTATACCCTAGGGAGTCTATCCTACGAGCAGTACTTC. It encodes CASRYTLGSLSYEQYF.

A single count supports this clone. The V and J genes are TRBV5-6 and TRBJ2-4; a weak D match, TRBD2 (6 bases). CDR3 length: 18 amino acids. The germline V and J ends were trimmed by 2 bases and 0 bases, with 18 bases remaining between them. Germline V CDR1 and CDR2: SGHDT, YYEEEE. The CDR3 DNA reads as TGTGCCAGCAGCTTTGGAGGGTTGGATATATCAGCCAAAAACATTCAGTACTTC. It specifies CASSFGGLDISAKNIQYF.

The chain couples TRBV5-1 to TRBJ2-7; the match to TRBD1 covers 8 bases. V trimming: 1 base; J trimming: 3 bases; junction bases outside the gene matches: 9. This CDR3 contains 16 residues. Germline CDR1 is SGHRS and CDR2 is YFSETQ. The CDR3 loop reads CASSLILSGQGYEQYF. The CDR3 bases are TGCGCCAGCAGCTTGATTCTTTCCGGACAGGGCTACGAGCAGTACTTC.

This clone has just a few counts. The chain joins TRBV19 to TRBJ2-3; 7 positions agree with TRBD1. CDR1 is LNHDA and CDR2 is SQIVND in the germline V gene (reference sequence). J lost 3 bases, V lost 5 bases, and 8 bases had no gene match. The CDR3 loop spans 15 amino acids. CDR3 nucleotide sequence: TGTGCCAGTAGTGATAGGGGGCCGGAGACAGATACGCAGTATTTT. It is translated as CASSDRGPETDTQYF.

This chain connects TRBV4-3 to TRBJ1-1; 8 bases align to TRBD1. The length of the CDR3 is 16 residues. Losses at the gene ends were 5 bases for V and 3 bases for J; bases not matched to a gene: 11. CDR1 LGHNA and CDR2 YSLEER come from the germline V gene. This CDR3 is CASSSISGGAYTEAFF. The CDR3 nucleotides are TGCGCCAGCAGCTCAATATCAGGGGGCGCTTACACTGAAGCTTTCTTT.

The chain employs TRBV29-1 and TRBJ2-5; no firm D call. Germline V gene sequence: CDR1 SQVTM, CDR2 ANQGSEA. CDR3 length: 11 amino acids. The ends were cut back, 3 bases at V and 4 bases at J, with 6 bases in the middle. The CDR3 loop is CSVDYRETQYF. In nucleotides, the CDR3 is TGCAGCGTTGACTACAGAGAGACCCAGTACTTC.

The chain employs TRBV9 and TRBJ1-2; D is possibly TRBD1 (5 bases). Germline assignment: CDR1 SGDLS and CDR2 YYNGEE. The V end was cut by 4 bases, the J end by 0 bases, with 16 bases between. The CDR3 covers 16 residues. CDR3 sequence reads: CASSSEVGGANYGYTF. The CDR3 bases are TGTGCCAGCAGCTCAGAAGTAGGAGGGGCTAACTATGGCTACACCTTC.

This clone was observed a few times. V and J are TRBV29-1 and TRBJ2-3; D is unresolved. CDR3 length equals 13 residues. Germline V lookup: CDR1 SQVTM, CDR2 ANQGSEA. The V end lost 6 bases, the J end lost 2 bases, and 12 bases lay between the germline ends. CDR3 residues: CSVRRSFTDTQYF. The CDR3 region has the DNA TGCAGCGTAAGGCGGTCCTTCACAGATACGCAGTATTTT.

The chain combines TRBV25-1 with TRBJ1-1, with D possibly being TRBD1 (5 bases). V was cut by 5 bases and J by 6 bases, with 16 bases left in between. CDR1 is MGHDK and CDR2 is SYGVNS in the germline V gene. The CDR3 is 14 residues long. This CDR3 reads CASSRQGFLAEAFF. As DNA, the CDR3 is TGTGCCAGCAGTCGCCAGGGATTTCTTGCTGAAGCTTTCTTT.

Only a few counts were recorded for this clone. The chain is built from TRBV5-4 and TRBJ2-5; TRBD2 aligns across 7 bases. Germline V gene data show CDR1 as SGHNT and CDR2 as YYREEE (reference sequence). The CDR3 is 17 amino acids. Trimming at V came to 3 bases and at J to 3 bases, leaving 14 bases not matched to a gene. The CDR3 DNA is TGTGCCAGCAGCTCAGTCACCCAGCGGGGACCCAAAGAGACCCAGTACTTC. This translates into CASSSVTQRGPKETQYF.

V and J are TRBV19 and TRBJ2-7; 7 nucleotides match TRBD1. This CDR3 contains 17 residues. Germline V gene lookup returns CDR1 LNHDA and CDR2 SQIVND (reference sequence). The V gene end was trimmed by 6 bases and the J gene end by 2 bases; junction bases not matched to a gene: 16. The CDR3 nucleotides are TGTGCCAGTAGAACTCACGGACGACAGGGCTATCCCTACGAGCAGTACTTC. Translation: CASRTHGRQGYPYEQYF.

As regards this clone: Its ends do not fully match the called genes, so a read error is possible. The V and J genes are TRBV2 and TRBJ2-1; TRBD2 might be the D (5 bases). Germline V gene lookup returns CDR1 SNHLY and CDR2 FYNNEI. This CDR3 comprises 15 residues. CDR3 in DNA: TGTGCCAGCAGTCCCGGGATCAGCTCCTACAATGAGCGGTTCTTC. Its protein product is CASSPGISSYNERFF. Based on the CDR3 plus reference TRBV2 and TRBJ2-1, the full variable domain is EPEVTQTPSHQVTQMGQEVILRCVPISNHLYFYWYRQILGQKVEFLVSFYNNEISEKSEIFDDQFSVERPDGSNFTLKIRSTKLEDSAMYFCASSPGISSYNERFFGPGTRLTVL.

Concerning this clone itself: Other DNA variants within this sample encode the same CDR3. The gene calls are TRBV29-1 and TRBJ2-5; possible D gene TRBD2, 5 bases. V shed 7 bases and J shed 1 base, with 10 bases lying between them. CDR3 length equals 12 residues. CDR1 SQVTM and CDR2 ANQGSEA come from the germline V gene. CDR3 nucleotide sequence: TGCAGCGCTAATGGAGGCCAAGAGACCCAGTACTTC. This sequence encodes CSANGGQETQYF.

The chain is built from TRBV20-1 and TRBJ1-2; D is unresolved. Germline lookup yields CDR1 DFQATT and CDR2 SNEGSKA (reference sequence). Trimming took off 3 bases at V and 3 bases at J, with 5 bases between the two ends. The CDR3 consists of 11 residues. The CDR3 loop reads CSARADYGYTF. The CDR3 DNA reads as TGCAGTGCTAGGGCAGACTATGGCTACACCTTC.

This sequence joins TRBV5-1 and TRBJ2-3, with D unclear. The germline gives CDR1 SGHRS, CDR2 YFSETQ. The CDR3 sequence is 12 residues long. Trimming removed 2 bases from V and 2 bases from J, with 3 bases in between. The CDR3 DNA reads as TGCGCCAGCAGCTTACTCACAGATACGCAGTATTTT. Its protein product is CASSLLTDTQYF.